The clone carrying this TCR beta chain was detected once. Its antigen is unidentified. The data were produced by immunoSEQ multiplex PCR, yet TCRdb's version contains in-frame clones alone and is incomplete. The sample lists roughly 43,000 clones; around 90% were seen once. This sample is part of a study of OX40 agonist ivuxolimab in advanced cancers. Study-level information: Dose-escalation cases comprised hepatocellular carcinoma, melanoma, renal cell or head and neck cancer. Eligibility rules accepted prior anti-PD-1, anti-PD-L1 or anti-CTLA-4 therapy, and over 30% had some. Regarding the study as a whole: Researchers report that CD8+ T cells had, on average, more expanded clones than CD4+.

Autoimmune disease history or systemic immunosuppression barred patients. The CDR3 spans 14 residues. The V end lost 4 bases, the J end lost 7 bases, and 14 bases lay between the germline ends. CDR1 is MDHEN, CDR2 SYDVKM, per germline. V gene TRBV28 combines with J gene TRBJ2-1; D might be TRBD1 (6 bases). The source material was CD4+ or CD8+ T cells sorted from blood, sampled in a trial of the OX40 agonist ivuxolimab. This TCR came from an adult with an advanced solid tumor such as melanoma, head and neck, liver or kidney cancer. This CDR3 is CASSSPGDINEQFF. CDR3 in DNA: TGTGCCAGCAGTTCACCAGGGGATATTAATGAGCAGTTCTTC.